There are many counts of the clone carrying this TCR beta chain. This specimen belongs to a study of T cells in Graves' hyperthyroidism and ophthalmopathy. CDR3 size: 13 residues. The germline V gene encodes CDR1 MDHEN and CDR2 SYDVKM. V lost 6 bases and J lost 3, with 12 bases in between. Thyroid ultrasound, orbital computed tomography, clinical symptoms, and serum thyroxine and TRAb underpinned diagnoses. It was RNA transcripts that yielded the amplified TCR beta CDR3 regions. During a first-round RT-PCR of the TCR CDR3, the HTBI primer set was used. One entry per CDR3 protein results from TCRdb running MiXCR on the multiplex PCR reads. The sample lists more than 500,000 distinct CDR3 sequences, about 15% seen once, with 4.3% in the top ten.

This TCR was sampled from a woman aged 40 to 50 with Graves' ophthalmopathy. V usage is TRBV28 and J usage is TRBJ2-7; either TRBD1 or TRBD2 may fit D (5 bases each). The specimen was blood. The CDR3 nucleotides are TGTGCCAGCAGCTCTCCGAGGGGCTACGAGCAGTACTTC. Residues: CASSSPRGYEQYF.